Each of the 14 T cell receptor beta chains below was sequenced from the same sample in a study of response to subunit inactivated influenza vaccine. TCRdb ran MiXCR on the RT-PCR reads and lists one entry per CDR3 protein. The sample gives approximately 310,000 distinct CDR3 sequences, just over 20% of which show up once; roughly 10% is in the top ten. The sample consisted of PBMCs from blood, taken about 20 months after vaccination. Receptors originate from a man in his fifties or sixties who received an inactivated influenza vaccine.

In this sample, this clonotype turned up a few times. The rearrangement links TRBV6-5 to TRBJ2-1, with a possible D match to TRBD1 (6 bases). The CDR3 loop spans 18 amino acids. Trimming cost V 2 bases and J 4 bases, with 21 bases left between them. CDR1 MNHEY and CDR2 SVGAGI come from the germline V gene. Written as DNA, the CDR3 is TGTGCCAGCAGTTACGGGTCAGCTTGGGGGACACCATACAATGAGCAGTTCTTC. It encodes CASSYGSAWGTPYNEQFF.

This clonotype has ten or more counts. The gene calls are TRBV10-3 and TRBJ1-1; TRBD1 might be the D (6 bases). The CDR3 sequence is 12 residues long. CDR1 is ENHRY, CDR2 SYGVKD, per germline. V was trimmed by 6 bases and J by 3 bases, leaving 8 bases between them. Here the CDR3 DNA reads TGTGCCATCAGGTCAGGGGACACTGAAGCTTTCTTT. It codes for CAIRSGDTEAFF.

This clonotype came up many times. V usage is TRBV20-1 and J usage is TRBJ1-2; D call uncertain. CDR3 size: 12 residues. V was cut by 0 bases and J by 1 base, with 3 bases left in between. Germline CDR1 and CDR2: DFQATT and SNEGSKA (reference sequence). In nucleotides, the CDR3 is TGCAGTGCTAGAGACCTTAACTATGGCTACACCTTC. Protein: CSARDLNYGYTF.

The rearrangement links TRBV6-2 or TRBV6-3 to TRBJ2-2; TRBD2 matches at 14 bases. This CDR3 spans 18 amino acids. Germline loops: CDR1 MNHEY, CDR2 SVGEGT. The V and J ends lost 1 base and 4 bases, in that order; junction bases with no gene match: 5. The CDR3 is CASSYWGLAGVPTGELFF. The CDR3 DNA is TGTGCCAGCAGTTACTGGGGACTAGCGGGAGTTCCCACCGGGGAGCTGTTTTTT.

The sample holds many counts of this clonotype. The rearrangement uses TRBV29-1 and TRBJ1-2; D is unresolved. This CDR3 contains 13 residues. Trimming pared 3 bases from V and 4 bases from J, leaving 12 bases between. CDR1 and CDR2 (germline): SQVTM, ANQGSEA. This CDR3 reads CSVEKGRSYGYTF. DNA for the CDR3: TGCAGCGTTGAGAAAGGACGGAGCTATGGCTACACCTTC.

The chain couples TRBV24-1 to TRBJ2-1, with 8 bases that match TRBD2. The CDR3 consists of 15 residues. Germline CDR1 and CDR2: KGHDR and SFDVKD. Trimming at V came to 3 bases and at J to 4 bases, leaving 4 bases not matched to a gene. This chain's CDR3 is CATSDRSGGYNEQFF. The CDR3 nucleotides read TGTGCCACCAGTGATCGCAGCGGGGGATACAATGAGCAGTTCTTC.

The rearrangement links TRBV20-1 to TRBJ1-3; D call uncertain. Germline V lookup: CDR1 DFQATT, CDR2 SNEGSKA (reference sequence). The CDR3 consists of 16 residues. V lost 2 bases, J lost 0 bases, and 14 bases lay in between. The CDR3 nucleotides read TGCAGTGCTAGATCGGGTCAAATAAGCTCTGGAAACACCATATATTTT. Translation: CSARSGQISSGNTIYF.

This clonotype was counted ten times or more. The V call is TRBV3-1, the J call TRBJ1-1, with 11 bases aligning to TRBD1. J was trimmed by 0 bases and V by 4 bases; bases with no gene match: 16. The CDR3 sequence is 20 residues long. Germline V gene data show CDR1 as LGHDT and CDR2 as YNNKEL (reference sequence). Written as DNA, the CDR3 is TGTGCCAGCAGCCCATCCGCTGGCCAACCGGGACAGGGGGTGAACACTGAAGCTTTCTTT. Translation gives CASSPSAGQPGQGVNTEAFF.

J is TRBJ2-3 and V is TRBV5-1; the D call may be TRBD1 or TRBD2 (6 bases each). There are 14 residues in the CDR3. Trimming shortened V by 1 base and J by 9 bases, and 15 bases separated the two germline ends. Germline CDR1 SGHRS, CDR2 YFSETQ. DNA of the CDR3: TGCGCCAGCAGCTTGTTCGGGAGAGGGGGGACGCAGTATTTT. Encoded protein: CASSLFGRGGTQYF. Full variable domain (rest looked up from reference TRBV5-1 and TRBJ2-3): KAGVTQTPRYLIKTRGQQVTLSCSPISGHRSVSWYQQTPGQGLQFLFEYFSETQRNKGNFPGRFSGRQFSNSRSEMNVSTLELGDSALYLCASSLFGRGGTQYFGPGTRLTVL.

This clonotype was counted only a few times. This sequence joins TRBV29-1 and TRBJ1-1, with D possibly TRBD1 on 5 matching bases. Germline CDR1 reads SQVTM; CDR2 reads ANQGSEA. Between the trimmed V and J ends, which lost 3 bases and 3 bases, there was a span of 11 bases. CDR3 length: 13 amino acids. In DNA, the CDR3 is TGCAGCGTTGATCAGGGTCTGGACACTGAAGCTTTCTTT. It translates to CSVDQGLDTEAFF.

The V call is TRBV29-1, the J call TRBJ2-3; D is perhaps TRBD2 (5 bases). This CDR3 contains 13 residues. Germline V gene lookup returns CDR1 SQVTM and CDR2 ANQGSEA. Trimming pared 5 bases from V and 0 bases from J, leaving 9 bases between. The CDR3 protein is CSVRLSSTDTQYF. The CDR3 DNA follows: TGCAGCGTTAGACTATCTAGCACAGATACGCAGTATTTT.

The genes are TRBV20-1 and TRBJ2-3; the D gene could be TRBD1 or TRBD2 (5 bases each). V was cut by 0 bases and J by 2 bases, with 15 bases left in between. The CDR3 has 16 amino acids. Germline V gene sequence: CDR1 DFQATT, CDR2 SNEGSKA (reference sequence). Here the CDR3 reads CSARDPGWGNTDTQYF. The CDR3 region has the DNA TGCAGTGCTAGAGATCCGGGTTGGGGGAACACAGATACGCAGTATTTT.

A few counts support this clonotype. CDR3: CASSGWGTDTQYF. The CDR3 DNA reads as TGTGCCAGCAGCGGCTGGGGCACAGATACGCAGTATTTT. The rearrangement links TRBV6-5 to TRBJ2-3; D remains ambiguous. V was cut by 6 bases and J by 1 base, with 8 bases left in between. This CDR3 contains 13 residues. Germline V CDR1 and CDR2: MNHEY, SVGAGI.

The chain links TRBV19 to TRBJ1-3; D remains ambiguous. This CDR3 comprises 15 residues. V was shortened by 5 bases and J by 0 bases, with 11 bases between the two germline ends. The germline CDR1 and CDR2 sequences are LNHDA and SQIVND (reference sequence). For the CDR3, the DNA is TGTGCCAGTAGTGACGGACGGAACTCTGGAAACACCATATATTTT. This gives the protein CASSDGRNSGNTIYF.